The entry below gives a single T cell receptor (beta chain) sequence along with its context. This clone's antigen is unknown. Per-base qualities were not stored, and no clone one base away is much larger. This record comes from a study of blood T cell repertoires in COVID-19 (dated by TCRdb to 2019 to 2021). About the study as a whole: Collaborator samples came from the United States, Italy and Spain and covered acute and convalescent phases of COVID-19. Where available, HLA class I and class II types were taken from metadata supplied by the sample provider and were not determined by assay-based typing. The samples were drawn from two sources: the first 160 participants of the ongoing ImmuneRACE study, and fewer than 1,500 subjects contributed by 6 global collaborators. Subjects who had been exposed to COVID-19, were actively infected with it, or had recovered from it provided the deeply sampled blood TCRbeta repertoires that made up the dataset. Nearly every sample came with metadata listing a de-identified subject ID, COVID-19 status, age in years and sex. The prospective study material was composed of cDNA or gDNA derived from T cells, B-cell-depleted T cells, or PBMCs. The repertoires were released in a freely available public database intended as a resource for research on the immune response to SARS-CoV-2.

One collaborating source in Seattle enrolled patients during active infection and followed them longitudinally through the course of disease. Collaborating institutions collected whole blood in K2EDTA tubes following their own protocols. For TCRbeta analysis, collaborators shipped samples in one of three forms: frozen whole blood, isolated PBMCs, or DNA extracted from either of those sample types. The full study reports these points: The amount of clinical and demographic metadata varied by source and participant and was provided uncurated.

TCRbeta CDR3 regions were amplified from genomic DNA using the immunoSEQ Assay, a bias-controlled multiplex PCR. As for the original processing: The number of nucleated cells in each sample was estimated from the amplification of reference gene primers within the assay. To quantify the absolute abundance of each unique TCRbeta CDR3 rearrangement, sequence reads were collapsed and filtered. For each sample, productive Simpson clonality was calculated as the square root of Simpson's diversity index over productive rearrangements. What TCRdb holds here is the immuneACCESS table cut down to in-frame rearrangements. Part of the clones is not present; checked against another copy, under half of the missing clones reflect an unresolved V gene, and the others are unexplained. That table furnishes V, J and clone size, whereas the DNA furnished D and trimming. This sample is represented by roughly 440,000 clones; more than 70% of them were singletons. The biggest ten clones account for roughly 12% of the sample.

The sequence derives from a woman between 50 and 59 years old with COVID-19, enrolled during active disease. Sequenced input: peripheral blood.

The DNA reads as follows: TGTGCCAGCAGCTCAAAAAAGACTAGCCTTCAAGAGACCCAGTACTTC. This is translated as CASSSKKTSLQETQYF. This sequence uses TRBV5-4 and TRBJ2-5; 7 junctional bases match TRBD2. The CDR3 sequence holds 16 residues, the cysteine and phenylalanine included. The retained sequence is limited to the CDR3, 48 bases, with the frame set at the first base. V loses 3 bases at its end and J loses 2 bases; junction bases beyond the gene matches: 10. CDR1 and CDR2 (SGHNT, YYREEE) derive from the germline V gene (reference sequence).